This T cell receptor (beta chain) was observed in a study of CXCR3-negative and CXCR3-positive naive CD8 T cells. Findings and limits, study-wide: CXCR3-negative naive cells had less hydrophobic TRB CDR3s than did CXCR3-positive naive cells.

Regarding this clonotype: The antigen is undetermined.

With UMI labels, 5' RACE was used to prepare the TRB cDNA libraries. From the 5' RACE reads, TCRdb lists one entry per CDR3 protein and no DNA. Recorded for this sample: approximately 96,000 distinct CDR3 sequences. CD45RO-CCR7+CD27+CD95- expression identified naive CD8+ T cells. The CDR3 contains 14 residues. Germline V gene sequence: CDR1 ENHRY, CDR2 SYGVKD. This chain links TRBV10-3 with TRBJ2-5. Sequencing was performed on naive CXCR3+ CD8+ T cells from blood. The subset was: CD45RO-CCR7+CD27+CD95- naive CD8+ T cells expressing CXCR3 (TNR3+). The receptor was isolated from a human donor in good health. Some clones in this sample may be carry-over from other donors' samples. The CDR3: CAISEIGSGETQYF.